A selection of T cell receptor beta chains follows, all from one sample in a study of cytomegalovirus exposure and HLA in healthy donors. The protocol was immunoSEQ multiplex PCR, while the TCRdb copy is restricted to in-frame clones and leaves out a portion. The table has tens of thousands of clones, nearly 80% seen once. What was sequenced was PBMCs. Receptors were obtained from a woman aged 40 to 49 in good health and CMV-seronegative. The CDR3 runs from the conserved cysteine through the conserved F or W. The D gene is left open where the match is weak. Some rows have no size entry. The others give once, few or many, or a class for an expanded clone.

D gene,J gene,clone size,V gene,CDR3 protein,CDR3 DNA
TRBD2,TRBJ2-1,few,TRBV7-3,CASSVAGVRNEQFF,TGTGCCAGCAGCGTAGCGGGAGTGCGAAATGAGCAGTTCTTC
TRBD1,TRBJ2-5,NA,TRBV27,CATRTGGRETQYF,TGTGCCACCAGGACAGGGGGCAGGGAGACCCAGTACTTC
NA,TRBJ2-7,NA,TRBV9,CASSPELVFHEQYF,TGTGCCAGCAGCCCTGAACTAGTATTCCACGAGCAGTACTTC
TRBD1,TRBJ1-2,NA,TRBV19,CASSIRTGYGYTF,TGTGCCAGTAGTATTAGGACAGGGTATGGCTACACCTTC
TRBD2,TRBJ2-3,NA,TRBV4-2,CASTLAGDTPDTQYF,TGTGCCAGCACCCTAGCGGGAGACACACCAGATACGCAGTATTTT
NA,TRBJ1-1,many,TRBV30,CAWRKAQRAFF,TGTGCCTGGAGAAAGGCACAGAGAGCTTTCTTT
NA,TRBJ1-3,NA,TRBV19,CASRKEQGSIGNTIYF,TGTGCCAGTAGAAAGGAACAGGGTTCGATTGGAAACACCATATATTTT
TRBD1,TRBJ1-1,NA,TRBV15,CATSRDEWGQGPVEAFF,TGTGCCACCAGCAGAGATGAATGGGGACAGGGGCCGGTTGAAGCTTTCTTT
NA,TRBJ1-5,NA,TRBV30,CAWREGLNQPQHF,TGTGCCTGGAGAGAGGGCCTTAATCAGCCCCAGCATTTT
TRBD1,TRBJ1-3,NA,TRBV29-1,CSVGGTGETIYF,TGCAGCGTTGGGGGGACAGGGGAGACCATATATTTT
TRBD1,TRBJ1-2,NA,TRBV11-2,CASSAGTGFSYGYTF,TGTGCCAGCAGCGCTGGGACAGGGTTTTCCTATGGCTACACCTTC
TRBD2,TRBJ2-1,NA,TRBV19,CASSNFRGREIHNEQFF,TGTGCCAGTAGTAATTTCCGTGGGAGGGAAATCCACAATGAGCAGTTCTTC
TRBD1,TRBJ1-2,NA,TRBV10-3,CAISESGQAYTF,TGTGCCATCAGTGAGTCCGGACAGGCCTACACCTTC
TRBD1,TRBJ1-2,NA,TRBV28,CASSTGTGDTYGYTF,TGTGCCAGCTCCACCGGGACAGGGGATACCTATGGCTACACCTTC
NA,TRBJ2-5,NA,TRBV2,CASSEARGSAQYF,TGTGCCAGCAGTGAAGCGCGGGGATCGGCCCAGTACTTC
TRBD1,TRBJ1-5,NA,TRBV19,CASSIGTGGLQPQHF,TGTGCCAGTAGTATAGGGACAGGGGGACTTCAGCCCCAGCATTTT
TRBD1,TRBJ2-4,NA,TRBV7-9,CASSPGQASRNIQYF,TGTGCCAGCAGCCCTGGACAGGCCTCGAGGAACATTCAGTACTTC
NA,TRBJ2-1,NA,TRBV15,CATSRLGGNEQFF,TGTGCCACCAGCAGACTAGGCGGCAATGAGCAGTTCTTC
NA,TRBJ2-7,NA,TRBV5-6,CASSLVGRYEQYF,TGTGCCAGCAGCTTGGTTGGCCGCTACGAGCAGTACTTC
TRBD1,TRBJ2-1,NA,TRBV25-1,CASRKTGPYNEQFF,TGTGCCAGCAGAAAGACAGGGCCCTACAATGAGCAGTTCTTC
TRBD1,TRBJ1-3,NA,TRBV19,CASSPGQPYGNTIYF,TGTGCCAGTAGTCCGGGACAGCCTTATGGAAACACCATATATTTT
NA,TRBJ2-3,NA,TRBV9,CASSVVSDTQYF,TGTGCCAGCAGCGTAGTATCAGATACGCAGTATTTT
NA,TRBJ2-1,NA,TRBV9,CASSVAGEFDNEQFF,TGTGCCAGCAGCGTAGCGGGAGAGTTCGACAATGAGCAGTTCTTC
NA,TRBJ1-5,NA,TRBV25-1,CASSAGGNQPQHF,TGTGCCAGCAGTGCAGGGGGCAATCAGCCCCAGCATTTT
NA,TRBJ2-5,NA,TRBV18,CASSPTPALVETQYF,TGTGCCAGCTCACCAACGCCTGCATTAGTGGAGACCCAGTACTTC
TRBD2,TRBJ2-5,NA,TRBV5-1,CASSGGKETQYF,TGCGCCAGCTCGGGGGGAAAAGAGACCCAGTACTTC
NA,TRBJ2-3,once,TRBV11-3,CASSLGGGNTDTQYF,TGTGCCAGCAGCTTAGGGGGCGGGAACACAGATACGCAGTATTTT
NA,TRBJ2-4,few,TRBV5-1,CASSLGSTGNIQYF,TGCGCCAGCAGCTTGGGATCGACAGGAAACATTCAGTACTTC
NA,TRBJ1-2,once,TRBV20-1,CSAGKGYGYTF,TGCAGTGCCGGGAAAGGGTATGGCTACACCTTC
NA,TRBJ2-7,NA,TRBV28,CASSLSTSEYEQYF,TGTGCCAGCAGTTTATCCACCAGCGAATACGAGCAGTACTTC
NA,TRBJ2-6,once,TRBV7-2,CASSLGPRLVVAGANVLTF,TGTGCCAGCAGCTTAGGTCCGCGGTTGGTAGTGGCTGGGGCCAACGTCCTGACTTTC
TRBD1,TRBJ2-5,NA,TRBV15,CATSRDWDRGRETQYF,TGTGCCACCAGCAGAGATTGGGACAGGGGGCGAGAGACCCAGTACTTC
NA,TRBJ1-1,few,TRBV29-1,CSVVSGMNTEAFF,TGCAGCGTTGTATCCGGGATGAACACTGAAGCTTTCTTT
TRBD2,TRBJ2-3,NA,TRBV7-2,CASSLVTSGTSTDTQYF,TGTGCCAGCAGCTTAGTTACTAGCGGGACTAGCACAGATACGCAGTATTTT
NA,TRBJ1-2,NA,TRBV30,CAWGRGANYGYTF,TGTGCCTGGGGTCGCGGAGCTAACTATGGCTACACCTTC
TRBD1,TRBJ1-1,NA,TRBV27,CASSLTGVTEAFF,TGTGCCAGCAGCCTGACAGGGGTCACTGAAGCTTTCTTT
TRBD1,TRBJ2-1,once,TRBV7-9,CASSGTGDEQFF,TGTGCCAGCAGCGGGACAGGGGATGAGCAGTTCTTC
NA,TRBJ2-2,NA,TRBV7-8,CASSLMSQGRTGELFF,TGTGCCAGCAGCTTAATGTCCCAGGGTCGGACCGGGGAGCTGTTTTTT
TRBD1,TRBJ1-1,few,TRBV6-5,CASSYTGTGVTEAFF,TGTGCCAGCAGCTACACCGGGACAGGGGTTACTGAAGCTTTCTTT
NA,TRBJ2-4,NA,TRBV28,CASTAGGAKNIQYF,TGTGCCAGCACTGCAGGAGGAGCCAAAAACATTCAGTACTTC
NA,TRBJ1-5,once,TRBV18,CASSPRAGDQPQHF,TGTGCCAGCTCACCGCGTGCAGGGGACCAGCCCCAGCATTTT
NA,TRBJ1-4,few,TRBV4-1,CASSQGSTGINEKLFF,TGCGCCAGCAGCCAAGGTTCGACAGGCATCAATGAAAAACTGTTTTTT
TRBD1,TRBJ1-3,once,TRBV6-6,CASRLTGTGNTIYF,TGTGCCAGCAGGTTGACAGGGACCGGAAACACCATATATTTT
TRBD1,TRBJ1-4,NA,TRBV7-9,CASNPGQGGFNEKLFF,TGTGCCAGCAACCCGGGACAGGGGGGTTTTAATGAAAAACTGTTTTTT
NA,TRBJ1-2,NA,TRBV9,CASSVSLGSYGYTF,TGTGCCAGCAGCGTCTCATTGGGCAGCTATGGCTACACCTTC
TRBD2,TRBJ2-3,NA,TRBV19,CASKASGSFADTQYF,TGTGCCAGTAAGGCTAGCGGGAGTTTCGCAGATACGCAGTATTTT
NA,TRBJ1-1,NA,TRBV18,CASVASEAFF,TGTGCCAGCGTCGCCAGTGAAGCTTTCTTT
TRBD2,TRBJ2-3,few,TRBV2,CASSVSGSVSDTQYF,TGTGCCAGCAGTGTTAGCGGGAGTGTGTCAGATACGCAGTATTTT
TRBD2,TRBJ2-1,NA,TRBV28,CASSFPGLAGGEWKNEQFF,TGTGCCAGCAGTTTCCCGGGACTAGCGGGAGGGGAGTGGAAGAATGAGCAGTTCTTC
TRBD2,TRBJ2-3,NA,TRBV6-6,CASSAPVAGYTDTQYF,TGTGCCAGCAGTGCACCGGTAGCGGGGTATACAGATACGCAGTATTTT
NA,TRBJ2-3,NA,TRBV5-8,CASSRAFSTDTQYF,TGTGCCAGCAGCCGAGCGTTTAGCACAGATACGCAGTATTTT
TRBD1,TRBJ1-1,NA,TRBV9,CASSALGQGPSRTEAFF,TGTGCCAGCAGCGCCCTGGGACAGGGTCCCAGCAGGACTGAAGCTTTCTTT
NA,TRBJ2-7,NA,TRBV5-6,CASSLEGSGTYEQYF,TGTGCCAGCAGCTTAGAAGGTAGCGGCACCTACGAGCAGTACTTC
NA,TRBJ1-5,NA,TRBV5-4,CASSLAGQNQPQHF,TGTGCCAGCAGCTTGGCCGGACAGAATCAGCCCCAGCATTTT
NA,TRBJ1-2,NA,TRBV28,CASRIDRSGGAYGYTF,TGTGCCAGCAGAATCGACAGGTCGGGGGGCGCCTATGGCTACACCTTC
TRBD2,TRBJ2-3,NA,TRBV7-2,CASSVPGGEPYF,TGTGCCAGCAGCGTTCCCGGGGGGGAGCCGTATTTT
NA,TRBJ2-7,NA,TRBV5-4,CASSLGYNSYEQYF,TGTGCCAGCAGCTTGGGCTATAACTCCTACGAGCAGTACTTC